Listed below are T cell receptor beta chains from one sample, sequenced in a study of long-term antiretroviral therapy in people with HIV. Sequencing used immunoSEQ multiplex PCR; TCRdb keeps in-frame clones, though not all of them. The sample yields roughly 29,000 clones, about 85% seen once. The source was unsorted PBMCs, collected 3 years after starting antiretroviral therapy. These receptors all stem from a man between 35 and 55 years old with HIV. Each CDR3 is given with its conserved first and last residue. A D gene is named only where the DNA matches it firmly. The size field is filled for only some rows; it gives once, few, many or a size class.

size	D	V	J	DNA	CDR3
.	.	TRBV9	TRBJ1-1	TGTGCCAGCAGCGTAGGGACCGGACAAGGACCAAAGGGGCCCCTTTGGGTCACTGAAGCTTTCTTT	CASSVGTGQGPKGPLWVTEAFF
.	.	TRBV2	TRBJ2-1	TGTGCCAGTATCCAGGGCAATGAGCAGTTCTTC	CASIQGNEQFF
.	TRBD2	TRBV6-5	TRBJ2-2	TGTGCCAGCAGTTCCGCCGGGACTAGAAGGACCGGGGAGCTGTTTTTT	CASSSAGTRRTGELFF
.	TRBD1	TRBV9	TRBJ1-2	TGTGCCAGCAGCATTTGGACAGGAGCTAACTATGGCTACACCTTC	CASSIWTGANYGYTF
.	TRBD1	TRBV13	TRBJ1-1	TGTGCCAGCAGCTTAGGGCAGGGGGACACTGAAGCTTTCTTT	CASSLGQGDTEAFF
.	TRBD1	TRBV10-2	TRBJ2-3	TGCGCCAGCACTCCTGGACAGGGAACGAGCACAGATACGCAGTATTTT	CASTPGQGTSTDTQYF
.	.	TRBV11-3	TRBJ2-7	TGTGCCAGCAGCCGGGGGACAGTGGGCTCCTACGAGCAGTACTTC	CASSRGTVGSYEQYF
once	.	TRBV6-6	TRBJ1-1	TGTGCCAGCACCTTCCAGGGGAACACTGAAGCTTTCTTT	CASTFQGNTEAFF
.	.	TRBV30	TRBJ2-3	TGTGCCTGGAGTGTACCCCGAGAGGGAAACACAGATACGCAGTATTTT	CAWSVPREGNTDTQYF
.	.	TRBV7-9	TRBJ1-2	TGTGCCAGCAGCTTAGCCTGGGGAACTAACTATGGCTACACCTTC	CASSLAWGTNYGYTF
.	TRBD1	TRBV10-3	TRBJ2-7	TGTGCCATCAGTGTGAAGGGACAGGGGGCGCGGAGCTACGAGCAGTACTTC	CAISVKGQGARSYEQYF
.	.	TRBV9	TRBJ2-7	TGTGCCAGCAGCGTAGTCGCAGCCTCCTACGAGCAGTACTTC	CASSVVAASYEQYF
.	.	TRBV2	TRBJ1-1	TGTGCCAGCAACGTTTGGGGGTTGATGAACACTGAAGCTTTCTTT	CASNVWGLMNTEAFF
.	TRBD1	TRBV29-1	TRBJ1-5	TGCAGCGTCGGGACAGGGTTAGATCAGCCCCAGCATTTT	CSVGTGLDQPQHF
.	.	TRBV2	TRBJ2-2	TGTGCCAGCAGTGAATGGAACCCGACAAGCACAGCAACGAACACCGGGGAGCTGTTTTTT	CASSEWNPTSTATNTGELFF
.	.	TRBV29-1	TRBJ2-1	TGCAGCGTTCCGGCGTACAATGAGCAGTTCTTC	CSVPAYNEQFF
.	TRBD2	TRBV5-5	TRBJ2-1	TGTGCCAGCCGTACTAGCGGGGGGGCCAATGAGCAGTTCTTC	CASRTSGGANEQFF
.	TRBD2	TRBV27	TRBJ2-1	TGTGCCAGCAGTTTAGGGTTAGCGGGGTTGTACAATGAGCAGTTCTTC	CASSLGLAGLYNEQFF
.	.	TRBV15	TRBJ2-6	TGTGCCACCAGCAGAGCGCGGCAGGAGATATCTGGGGCCAACGTCCTGACTTTC	CATSRARQEISGANVLTF
.	.	TRBV6-5	TRBJ1-1	TGTGCCAGCAGTTACTCGAACAGGGCGAACACTGAAGCTTTCTTT	CASSYSNRANTEAFF
.	TRBD2	TRBV7-9	TRBJ2-1	TGTGCCAGCAGCTTAGGCTCACTAGCGGGAGTTTTAATAAACAATGAGCAGTTCTTC	CASSLGSLAGVLINNEQFF
.	TRBD2	TRBV6-1	TRBJ2-4	TGTGCCAGCAGTGAGGGACTAGCGATGGACAGGAGAGCCAAAAACATTCAGTACTTC	CASSEGLAMDRRAKNIQYF
.	.	TRBV5-6	TRBJ1-5	TGTGCCAGCAGCCAAGGGGATCAGCCCCAGCATTTT	CASSQGDQPQHF
.	TRBD2	TRBV15	TRBJ2-1	TGTGCCACCAGCAGAGCGAGGGAGGGTAAGGATGAGCAGTTCTTC	CATSRAREGKDEQFF
.	.	TRBV7-9	TRBJ1-6	TGTGCCAGCAGCTTAGGGACAGCCAATTCACCCCTCCACTTT	CASSLGTANSPLHF
few	.	TRBV5-1	TRBJ2-7	TGCGCCAGCAGCTTGGACGGAGCCTACGAGCAGTACTTC	CASSLDGAYEQYF
.	TRBD1	TRBV27	TRBJ2-7	TGTGCCAGCAGTTTAGGGACAGGGAGCTCCTACGAGCAGTACTTC	CASSLGTGSSYEQYF
.	TRBD1	TRBV7-8	TRBJ2-3	TGTGCCAGCAGCTCTATCGGGACAGGGGGCCCCACAGATACGCAGTATTTT	CASSSIGTGGPTDTQYF
.	.	TRBV2	TRBJ2-7	TGTGCCAGCAGTGACCCTCTGGACTACGAGCAGTACTTC	CASSDPLDYEQYF
few	.	TRBV4-1	TRBJ1-4	TGCGCCAGCAGCCAAGGGTTCGGAGGTTTTAATGAAAAACTGTTTTTT	CASSQGFGGFNEKLFF
.	.	TRBV2	TRBJ1-4	TGTGCCAGCAGTGAAGCGGGCGGACCGAATGAAAAACTGTTTTTT	CASSEAGGPNEKLFF
.	.	TRBV10-1	TRBJ2-7	TGCGCCAGCAGTCCTTGGGACAATCTCTCCGAGCAGTACTTC	CASSPWDNLSEQYF
.	TRBD1	TRBV5-1	TRBJ1-1	TGCGCCAGCGGGACAGGGGCCGAAGCTTTCTTT	CASGTGAEAFF
.	TRBD1	TRBV5-6	TRBJ1-3	TGTGCCAGCAGCCCCCACCACAGGGGAGACACCATATATTTT	CASSPHHRGDTIYF
.	.	TRBV11-2	TRBJ1-2	TGTGCCAGCAGCCCCTTAAATATTGACGGTAACTATGGCTACACCTTC	CASSPLNIDGNYGYTF
.	TRBD2	TRBV10-3	TRBJ2-1	TGTGCCATCAGTCGGGAGGGCCCTCCTTTGAGTGAGCAGTTCTTC	CAISREGPPLSEQFF
.	.	TRBV25-1	TRBJ2-3	TGTGCCAGCAGTGGGAGGGACTGGGTGGTAACAGATACGCAGTATTTT	CASSGRDWVVTDTQYF
once	TRBD1	TRBV29-1	TRBJ2-1	TGCAGCGTTGACAGGGGGTGGGATGAGCAGTTCTTC	CSVDRGWDEQFF
.	TRBD2	TRBV5-6	TRBJ2-7	TGTGCCAGCAGCTTAGGACTAGCGGGAATCCGCTACGAGCAGTACTTC	CASSLGLAGIRYEQYF
.	.	TRBV4-1	TRBJ2-7	TGCGCCAGCAGCCAAGATCTCTCCCCAGACGAGCAGTACTTC	CASSQDLSPDEQYF
.	.	TRBV7-2	TRBJ2-7	TGTGCCAGCAGCTTAAAGGGATTATCCTACGAGCAGTACTTC	CASSLKGLSYEQYF
few	TRBD1	TRBV6-6	TRBJ1-1	TGTGCCAGCAGACCGGACAGGGGCAATGGAAAGGATTTCTTT	CASRPDRGNGKDFF
.	.	TRBV11-2	TRBJ2-2	TGTGCCAGCAGCTTAGGGGTTGGTGGCACCGGGGAGCTGTTTTTT	CASSLGVGGTGELFF
once	TRBD1	TRBV30	TRBJ1-1	TGTGCCTGGAGTAAGGGGGGTTGGGGACAGGGGGCCTCCGACGAAGCTTTCTTT	CAWSKGGWGQGASDEAFF
.	.	TRBV10-3	TRBJ1-2	TGTGCCAGCAACCCCCTAGGGACTAACTATGGCTACACCTTC	CASNPLGTNYGYTF
.	.	TRBV6-6	TRBJ1-1	TGTGCCAGCAGTTACTCGAGGGGTACCGGGACTGAAGCTTTCTTT	CASSYSRGTGTEAFF
once	.	TRBV2	TRBJ2-7	TGTGCCAGCAGTGAGATCGGACCTTCGACCTACGAGCAGTACTTC	CASSEIGPSTYEQYF
few	.	TRBV6-5	TRBJ1-1	TGTGCCAGCATCTTGGCCGCTGGGGACACTGAAGCTTTCTTT	CASILAAGDTEAFF
.	.	TRBV9	TRBJ2-7	TGTGCCAGCAGCGTAGCGGGGGACGAGCAGTACTTC	CASSVAGDEQYF
few	.	TRBV7-9	TRBJ2-1	TGTGCCAGCAGGGGAGGCCCATCGAATGAGCAGTTCTTC	CASRGGPSNEQFF